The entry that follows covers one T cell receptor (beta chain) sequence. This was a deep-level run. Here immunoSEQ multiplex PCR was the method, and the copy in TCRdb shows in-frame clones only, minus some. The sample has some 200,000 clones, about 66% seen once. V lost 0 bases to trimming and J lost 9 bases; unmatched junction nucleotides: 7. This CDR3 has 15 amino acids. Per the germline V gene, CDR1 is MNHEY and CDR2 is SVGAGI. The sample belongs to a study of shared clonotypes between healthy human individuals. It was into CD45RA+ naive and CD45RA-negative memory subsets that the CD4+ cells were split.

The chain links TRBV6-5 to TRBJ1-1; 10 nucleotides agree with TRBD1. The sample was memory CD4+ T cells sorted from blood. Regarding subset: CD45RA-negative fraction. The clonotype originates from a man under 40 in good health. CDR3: CASSYSIRDRGQAFF. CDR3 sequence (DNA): TGTGCCAGCAGTTACTCCATTAGAGACAGGGGGCAAGCTTTCTTT.